This T cell receptor (beta chain) was captured in a study of blood T cell repertoires in COVID-19. This CDR3 is built from 14 residues. V lost 5 bases and J lost 4; bases outside the gene matches: 7. The V gene's germline CDR1 is SGHAT and CDR2 FQNNGV. TCRdb keeps only in-frame clones here, not all; method: immunoSEQ multiplex PCR. The table includes about 75,000 clones, about nine tenths detected once. The chain employs TRBV11-2 and TRBJ1-2, with 7 bases matching TRBD1. This clonotype was obtained from a human donor in a cohort sampled during active COVID-19. Sample: peripheral blood. The CDR3 sequence is CASSVRDRSYGYTF. DNA of the CDR3: TGTGCCAGCAGCGTCCGGGACAGAAGCTATGGCTACACCTTC.